These 10 T cell receptor beta chains were sequenced from one sample in a study of early T cells in non-severe SARS-CoV-2 infection (dated by TCRdb to the early 2020s). The method behind the library was 5' RACE. The instrument was a NextSeq 500. Starting from the raw public reads, TCRdb applied fastp trimming at Q25, assembled clones with MiXCR and retained in-frame beta chains. All rows with the same CDR3 protein become a single entry with the most common DNA and genes. In all, the sample holds 75,000 to 100,000 distinct CDR3 sequences, and approximately 17% of those were seen once. The ten top clones hold over 1% of the sample. Sequencing used whole blood. All receptors derive from an adult who was a healthcare worker with PCR-confirmed SARS-CoV-2 infection or an uninfected control (not recorded which).

This clonotype was detected a few times. This chain connects TRBV5-5 to TRBJ1-4; TRBD1 might be the D (5 bases). Germline CDR1 and CDR2: SGHKS and YYEKEE (reference sequence). V gave up 0 bases and J gave up 2 bases, with 14 bases separating them. This CDR3 has 17 residues. In DNA, the CDR3 is TGTGCCAGCAGCTTGGGGACCGACCGGGGCACTAATGAAAAACTGTTTTTT. This translates into CASSLGTDRGTNEKLFF. Full variable domain (rest looked up from reference TRBV5-5 and TRBJ1-4): DAGVTQSPTHLIKTRGQQVTLRCSPISGHKSVSWYQQVLGQGPQFIFQYYEKEERGRGNFPDRFSARQFPNYSSELNVNALLLGDSALYLCASSLGTDRGTNEKLFFGSGTQLSVL.

There are many counts of this clonotype. The rearrangement links TRBV20-1 to TRBJ2-7, with 7 bases matching TRBD2. J was trimmed by 4 bases and V by 6 bases; bases with no gene match: 18. Germline lookup yields CDR1 DFQATT and CDR2 SNEGSKA (reference sequence). The CDR3 contains 16 residues. CDR3 sequence reads: CSALVKGRLAAYEQYF. For the CDR3, the DNA is TGCAGTGCCCTAGTCAAGGGTCGGCTAGCGGCATACGAGCAGTACTTC.

This clonotype has a handful of counts. The chain recombines TRBV6-1 with TRBJ2-7, with D perhaps TRBD2 (7 bases). This CDR3 region has 16 residues. Germline values: CDR1 MNHNS, CDR2 SASEGT. V was trimmed by 5 bases and J by 2 bases, leaving 19 bases between them. The CDR3 loop reads CASSLHYAGAPYEQYF. The CDR3 DNA reads TGTGCCAGCAGTCTCCACTACGCGGGGGCCCCCTACGAGCAGTACTTC.

This chain uses TRBV14 with TRBJ2-1; 9 bases map to TRBD2. Trimming removed 5 bases from V and 8 bases from J; junction bases left unmatched: 10. Germline V gene lookup returns CDR1 SGHDN and CDR2 FVKESK. The CDR3 runs to 15 residues. The CDR3 region is CASSSPLAGTYEQFF. The DNA of the CDR3 is TGTGCCAGCAGCTCACCTCTAGCGGGAACGTATGAGCAGTTCTTC. Combining the CDR3 with reference TRBV14 and TRBJ2-1 gives the whole variable domain EAGVTQFPSHSVIEKGQTVTLRCDPISGHDNLYWYRRVMGKEIKFLLHFVKESKQDESGMPNNRFLAERTGGTYSTLKVQPAELEDSGVYFCASSSPLAGTYEQFFGPGTRLTVL.

The DNA for the CDR3 is TGTGCCAGCAGCTTCGAGAGGACTAGCGGGAGGGCATATACGCAGTATTTT. It is translated as CASSFERTSGRAYTQYF. The rearrangement links TRBV7-9 to TRBJ2-3, with 15 bases matching TRBD2. Germline values: CDR1 SEHNR, CDR2 FQNEAQ (reference sequence). Trimming took 3 bases from V and 7 from J; bases not matched to a gene: 8. The CDR3 totals 17 residues. The whole variable domain, remainder taken from reference TRBV7-9 and TRBJ2-3, is DTGVSQNPRHKITKRGQNVTFRCDPISEHNRLYWYRQTLGQGPEFLTYFQNEAQLEKSRLLSDRFSAERPKGSFSTLEIQRTEQGDSAMYLCASSFERTSGRAYTQYFGPGTRLTVL.

The rearrangement links TRBV5-1 to TRBJ2-2; D is undetermined. Germline V gene sequence: CDR1 SGHRS, CDR2 YFSETQ. This CDR3 is 13 amino acids long. Trimming took off 4 bases at V and 6 bases at J, with 10 bases between the two ends. CDR3 DNA sequence: TGCGCCAGCAGCCCCGACTCGGCCGGGGAGCTGTTTTTT. This encodes CASSPDSAGELFF.

The chain combines TRBV19 with TRBJ2-7; weak D call: TRBD2 (5 bases). Trimming took 4 bases from V and 3 from J, leaving 19 bases between them. The CDR3 is 16 residues long. Germline V lookup: CDR1 LNHDA, CDR2 SQIVND (reference sequence). The CDR3 reads CASSSDLAADLYEQYF. CDR3 nucleotides: TGTGCCAGTAGTAGTGATCTAGCAGCCGATCTCTACGAGCAGTACTTC.

The chain joins TRBV11-2 to TRBJ1-2; tentative D call: TRBD1 (5 bases). V lost 3 bases to trimming and J lost 2 bases, with 10 bases between them. Germline-derived CDR1 and CDR2 are SGHAT and FQNNGV. This CDR3 is 14 amino acids long. CDR3 sequence reads: CASSFTGQNYGYTF. In DNA, the CDR3 is TGTGCCAGCAGCTTTACAGGCCAAAACTATGGCTACACCTTC.

V gene TRBV27 combines with J gene TRBJ1-5; 7 bases match TRBD1. The CDR3 extends over 18 amino acids. Trimming took 5 bases from V and 0 from J; bases not matched to a gene: 13. From germline, CDR1 is MNHEY and CDR2 SMNVEV (reference sequence). The CDR3 sequence: CASSQGFIQGYSNQPQHF. The CDR3 DNA follows: TGTGCCAGCAGTCAGGGATTTATACAGGGGTATAGCAATCAGCCCCAGCATTTT.

This clonotype was counted between two and nine times. The chain combines TRBV10-2 with TRBJ1-5, with D tentatively TRBD1 (6 bases). The CDR3 length is 15 residues. Trimming shortened V by 2 bases and J by 3 bases, and 11 bases separated the two germline ends. Looked up from germline, CDR1 is WSHSY and CDR2 is SAAADI. As DNA, the CDR3 is TGCGCCAGCAGTGAGCGCCGGGACACCAATCAGCCCCAGCATTTT. Translation gives CASSERRDTNQPQHF.